The rows below give T cell receptor beta chains drawn from one sample of a study of T cells in Graves' hyperthyroidism and ophthalmopathy. TCRdb independently ran MiXCR on the multiplex PCR reads; one entry per CDR3 protein. Of 300,000 to 450,000 distinct CDR3 sequences in the sample, approximately 13% were seen once. Sequencing used blood. Receptors were obtained from a man younger than 45 with Graves' hyperthyroidism that later progressed to Graves' ophthalmopathy. The CDR3 runs from the conserved cysteine through the conserved F or W. A D gene is named only where the DNA matches it firmly. A row's size may be missing; if present it is once, few, many or a size class.

DNA	CDR3	J	size	V	D
TGTGCCAGCTCACTTCGGCAGGACCCGATGAACACTGAAGCTTTCTTT	CASSLRQDPMNTEAFF	TRBJ1-1	many	TRBV18	.
TGTGCCAGCAGTGCTCTTAGCGGGGGGGCCCATACGCAGTATTTT	CASSALSGGAHTQYF	TRBJ2-3	many	TRBV2	TRBD2
TGTGCCAGCAGCCCTCGGACGGGGGCTAGCACAGATACGCAGTATTTT	CASSPRTGASTDTQYF	TRBJ2-3	many	TRBV3-1	.
TGCGCCAGCAGCTCGGGACTTGTTAATGAGCAGTTCTTC	CASSSGLVNEQFF	TRBJ2-1	many	TRBV5-1	.
TGTGCCAGCACCACAACAGTCTCTGGGGCCAACGTCCTGACTTTC	CASTTTVSGANVLTF	TRBJ2-6	once	TRBV6-1	.
TGTGCCAGCAGAAGCGGGGCCTCCTACAATGAGCAGTTCTTC	CASRSGASYNEQFF	TRBJ2-1	few	TRBV2	TRBD2
TGTGCCAGCAGTGACCCACAGGGTATGACAGATACGCAGTATTTT	CASSDPQGMTDTQYF	TRBJ2-3	many	TRBV12-3/TRBV12-4	.
TGTGCCAGCAGCTTAGCCCAACTAGCGGGGGCCACAGATACGCAGTATTTT	CASSLAQLAGATDTQYF	TRBJ2-3	.	TRBV7-9	TRBD2
TGTGCCACCAGTGATTCGACAGGGTACAATGAGCAGTTCTTC	CATSDSTGYNEQFF	TRBJ2-1	few	TRBV24-1	TRBD1
TGTGCCAGCAGCCCGGGCAGTGGAGCTTTCTTT	CASSPGSGAFF	TRBJ1-1	few	TRBV27	.
TGCAGCGTTGTGGACCCCTCTGGAAACACCATATATTTT	CSVVDPSGNTIYF	TRBJ1-3	many	TRBV29-1	.
TGTGCCAGCTCCATGGCGGGAGTCCTTTACAATGAGCAGTTCTTC	CASSMAGVLYNEQFF	TRBJ2-1	many	TRBV28	TRBD2
TGTGCCAGCAGCTTTGATAGGGTGGGTTCACCCCTCCACTTT	CASSFDRVGSPLHF	TRBJ1-6	many	TRBV11-2	.
TGTGCCATCAGCGGACTACCTGAACGCACAGATACGCAGTATTTT	CAISGLPERTDTQYF	TRBJ2-3	.	TRBV6-2/TRBV6-3	.
TGTGCCAGCAGCTCAACAGGGAGAGATGGCTACACCTTC	CASSSTGRDGYTF	TRBJ1-2	many	TRBV28	.
TGTGCTGGACAGGTTCGCTATAATTCACCCCTCCACTTT	CAGQVRYNSPLHF	TRBJ1-6	few	TRBV28	TRBD1
TGTGCCAGCAGCTTAACAGGGAAGCAGTACTTC	CASSLTGKQYF	TRBJ2-7	.	TRBV7-9	.
TGTGCCAGCAGCCGAGACACTAGCAATCAGCCCCAGCATTTT	CASSRDTSNQPQHF	TRBJ1-5	many	TRBV3-1	.
TGTGCCAGCAGTTTAGGACCAAGCTTGAACACTGAAGCTTTCTTT	CASSLGPSLNTEAFF	TRBJ1-1	.	TRBV27	.
TGTGCCAGCAGTCGTAGCGGGGGCGCGTTCTCTGGGGCCAACGTCCTGACTTTC	CASSRSGGAFSGANVLTF	TRBJ2-6	.	TRBV27	TRBD2
TGTGCCAGCAGTTACTCGCGACCAGTCAGCGAGCAGTACTTC	CASSYSRPVSEQYF	TRBJ2-7	many	TRBV6-5	.
TGTGCCACCAGCAGAGAACAGACCTATGGCTACACCTTC	CATSREQTYGYTF	TRBJ1-2	.	TRBV15	.
TGTGCCAGCAGTGCCCCGGGACAGGCCTCCTACAAGCAGTACTTC	CASSAPGQASYKQYF	TRBJ2-7	.	TRBV6-1	TRBD1
TGCAGTGCTATGTTTGGGCAGAGGAACACTGAAGCTTTCTTT	CSAMFGQRNTEAFF	TRBJ1-1	.	TRBV20-1	.
TGTGCCAGCAGCTTAGACAGGGTAAATTCACCCCTCCACTTT	CASSLDRVNSPLHF	TRBJ1-6	few	TRBV7-8	.
TGCAGTGCTAGACCTCCACACAACTCTGGAAACACCATATATTTT	CSARPPHNSGNTIYF	TRBJ1-3	few	TRBV20-1	.
TGTGCCAGCAGTTTAAGCCCGGGAGAGACCCAGTACTTC	CASSLSPGETQYF	TRBJ2-5	many	TRBV12-3/TRBV12-4	.
TGTGCCAGTAGCGACTGGGGACAGCGCTATGGCTACACCTTC	CASSDWGQRYGYTF	TRBJ1-2	few	TRBV19	TRBD1
TGTGCCAGCAGCCCTGGGTTCGGGCAGGATGGCTACACCTTC	CASSPGFGQDGYTF	TRBJ1-2	.	TRBV7-6	.
TGTGCCAGCAGCACCTTGGAGACCCAGTACTTC	CASSTLETQYF	TRBJ2-5	many	TRBV3-1	.
TGTGCCAGCAGCCCGTTTAGGGGCTCTGGGGCCAACGTCCTGACTTTC	CASSPFRGSGANVLTF	TRBJ2-6	many	TRBV7-3	.
TGTGCCAGCAGTAGAATGGGAGGCAAAAACATTCAGTACTTC	CASSRMGGKNIQYF	TRBJ2-4	.	TRBV6-1	.
TGCAGTGCTAGAAGGAAAGCTAACTATGGCTACACCTTC	CSARRKANYGYTF	TRBJ1-2	.	TRBV20-1	.
TGTGCCAGCAGTTTTAGGCGGACCGGGGAGCTGTTTTTT	CASSFRRTGELFF	TRBJ2-2	many	TRBV12-3/TRBV12-4	.
TGTGCCAGCAGTCCCCGGCCGACGGGGACTGAAGCTTCCTTT	CASSPRPTGTEASF	TRBJ1-1	.	TRBV27	.
TGTGCCAGCAGCTTAATCCGGCCCACTTACAATGAGCAGTTCTTC	CASSLIRPTYNEQFF	TRBJ2-1	many	TRBV11-2	.
TGTGCCAGCAGCCCCGCGGACTTGAAGCAGTTCTTC	CASSPADLKQFF	TRBJ2-1	many	TRBV7-8	.
TGTGCCAGCAGCTTATACGACAGGCCCCAGGATTCACCCCTCCACTTT	CASSLYDRPQDSPLHF	TRBJ1-6	few	TRBV9	.
TGTGCCAGCTCACCAGTGGGGAGACCGAACACCGAGGAGCTGTTTTTT	CASSPVGRPNTEELFF	TRBJ2-2	few	TRBV18	.
TGTGCCACCAGTGATGTTAGCGGGGGGGCCGGAGATACGCAGTATTTT	CATSDVSGGAGDTQYF	TRBJ2-3	once	TRBV24-1	TRBD2
TGCAGTGCTACTACGCTAGAGCAGTACTTC	CSATTLEQYF	TRBJ2-7	many	TRBV20-1	.
TGTGCCAGCAGCTTAACAGGGGGCTATGTCGAGCAGTACTTC	CASSLTGGYVEQYF	TRBJ2-7	.	TRBV7-2	TRBD1
TGTGCCAGTAGTATCAATCTCTTAGAGGCAGATACGCAGTATTTT	CASSINLLEADTQYF	TRBJ2-3	.	TRBV19	.
TGTGCCAGCAGCTACGACAGGGTGTCTGGAAACACCATATATTTT	CASSYDRVSGNTIYF	TRBJ1-3	few	TRBV7-9	TRBD1
TGTGCCAGCAGCTTGGGGTGGATGAATTCACCCCTCCACTTT	CASSLGWMNSPLHF	TRBJ1-6	many	TRBV11-2	.
TGTGCCAGCAGCGTTACAAGGGCGGGAGAGACCCAGTACTTC	CASSVTRAGETQYF	TRBJ2-5	.	TRBV9	.
TGTGCCAGTCACAGTTTTAACTATGGCTACACCTTC	CASHSFNYGYTF	TRBJ1-2	many	TRBV2	.
TGCGCCAGCAGCTTGCCAGCGGGAGGGGAGACCCAGTACTTC	CASSLPAGGETQYF	TRBJ2-5	few	TRBV5-1	TRBD2
TGTGCCACCAGCAGGTCGGGGAGGTGGGAGACCCAGTACTTC	CATSRSGRWETQYF	TRBJ2-5	.	TRBV15	.
TGTGCCGGGCGGGGGAGACTAGCGGGGAACGAGCAGTTCTTC	CAGRGRLAGNEQFF	TRBJ2-1	few	TRBV2	TRBD2
TGTGCCAGCAGTGAATGGGACAGGGCAAACAATGAGCAGTTCTTC	CASSEWDRANNEQFF	TRBJ2-1	.	TRBV2	TRBD1
TGCAGTGCCCCTAGCGGGGGGTGGGATGAGCAGTTCTTC	CSAPSGGWDEQFF	TRBJ2-1	many	TRBV20-1	TRBD2
TGTGCCAGCAGTAGACAGGAACCCACTGAAGCTTTCTTT	CASSRQEPTEAFF	TRBJ1-1	many	TRBV2	.